Below, 30 T cell receptor beta chains from the same sample are listed, as sequenced in a study of T-cell reconstitution after alpha-beta-depleted transplantation in children. Preparation of the TCRbeta library involved a method that used unique molecular identifiers. TCRdb reprocessed the PCR reads via MiXCR and lists one record per CDR3 protein. Here the sample spans hundreds of thousands of distinct CDR3 sequences, roughly a tenth being singletons. The sequencing here drew on PBMCs, taken before TCRalphabeta/CD19-depleted stem cell transplant. These receptors originate from a boy in the first two years of life with acute myeloid leukemia, due to receive a stem cell transplant.

The table lists this clonotype with many counts. CDR3 residues: CSARASGKNEQFF. The CDR3 nucleotides read TGCAGTGCTAGAGCTAGCGGGAAAAATGAGCAGTTCTTC. This sequence joins TRBV20-1 and TRBJ2-1; 9 nucleotides align to TRBD2. CDR3 size: 13 residues. Germline CDR1 and CDR2: DFQATT and SNEGSKA (reference sequence). With V trimmed by 1 base and J by 7 bases, 2 bases remained unmatched.

This clonotype was counted at least ten times. The chain carries TRBV5-1 and TRBJ2-7; TRBD1 matches at 7 bases. The trim removed 4 bases at V and 5 bases at J, leaving 6 bases unmatched. This CDR3 spans 13 amino acids. The germline CDR1 and CDR2 sequences are SGHRS and YFSETQ. CDR3 amino acids: CASSVSGTDEQYF. For the CDR3, the DNA is TGCGCCAGCAGCGTCTCCGGGACAGACGAGCAGTACTTC.

This clonotype was seen many times. J is TRBJ2-5 and V is TRBV12-3 or TRBV12-4, with a weak D call TRBD2 (6 bases). The CDR3 is 13 residues long. Trimming stripped 6 bases from V and 4 bases from J, with 12 bases between. The CDR3 coding sequence is TGTGCCAGCAGGGGGGTGGAGGGAGAGACCCAGTACTTC. It specifies CASRGVEGETQYF.

This clonotype was seen many times. The V and J genes are TRBV12-3 or TRBV12-4 and TRBJ2-2; TRBD1 or TRBD2 may be the D gene (5 bases each). This CDR3 has 14 amino acids. V lost 8 bases to trimming and J lost 5 bases, with 15 bases between them. The CDR3 region has the DNA TGTGCCAGCCTCCGGCACAGGAGGACCGGGGAGCTGTTTTTT. Protein product: CASLRHRRTGELFF.

V gene TRBV4-1 combines with J gene TRBJ2-2; 11 bases map to TRBD2. CDR3 size: 18 residues. Germline CDR1 MGHRA, CDR2 YSYEKL. Trimming at V came to 0 bases and at J to 5 bases, leaving 8 bases not matched to a gene. In DNA, the CDR3 is TGCGCCAGCAGCCAAGAAGCCCTACTAGCGGGAGTTACCGGGGAGCTGTTTTTT. Translating it yields CASSQEALLAGVTGELFF.

This clonotype was recorded at least ten times. DNA of the CDR3: TGTGCCAGCAGCTTAGAGGTTCGCTCTGGAAACACCATATATTTT. Translating it yields CASSLEVRSGNTIYF. The rearrangement links TRBV7-2 to TRBJ1-3; D is ambiguous. The ends were cut back, 1 base at V and 0 bases at J, with 7 bases in the middle. The CDR3 extends over 15 amino acids. Germline lookup yields CDR1 SGHTA and CDR2 FQGNSA. Complete variable domain (other parts from reference TRBV7-2 and TRBJ1-3): GAGVSQSPSNKVTEKGKDVELRCDPISGHTALYWYRQSLGQGLEFLIYFQGNSAPDKSGLPSDRFSAERTGGSVSTLTIQRTQQEDSAVYLCASSLEVRSGNTIYFGEGSWLTVV.

This clonotype was seen at least ten times. The chain joins TRBV29-1 to TRBJ2-1; no firm D call. The length of the CDR3 is 14 residues. The germline V gene has CDR1 SQVTM and CDR2 ANQGSEA. V lost 4 bases to trimming and J lost 7 bases, with 17 bases between them. The CDR3 reads CSVVWASHINEQFF. The CDR3 nucleotides read TGCAGCGTTGTGTGGGCTAGTCATATTAATGAGCAGTTCTTC.

This clonotype was seen many times. The chain carries TRBV15 and TRBJ2-3; 15 positions match TRBD2. The V segment lost 8 bases and the J segment 5 bases; nucleotides outside the gene matches: 11. The germline V gene has CDR1 LNHNV and CDR2 YYDKDF (reference sequence). The CDR3 consists of 17 residues. The CDR3 bases are TGTGCCACCGGGTTTGGGGGACTAGCGGGAGGACAAGATACGCAGTATTTT. This codes for CATGFGGLAGGQDTQYF.

This clonotype was seen repeatedly, ten times or more. The rearrangement joins TRBV5-1 to TRBJ2-2; D uncertain. The CDR3 spans 15 residues. Germline assignment: CDR1 SGHRS and CDR2 YFSETQ. Trimming took 0 bases from V and 4 from J, leaving 10 bases between them. DNA for the CDR3: TGCGCCAGCAGCTTGGCGGTGGGCGGCACCGGGGAGCTGTTTTTT. This gives the protein CASSLAVGGTGELFF.

The V and J genes are TRBV19 and TRBJ1-5; D gene uncertain. The V gene lost 8 bases and the J gene lost 0 bases, with 14 bases spanning the gap. The CDR3 spans 15 residues. Germline-derived CDR1 and CDR2 are LNHDA and SQIVND (reference sequence). CDR3 loop: CASAFLAISNQPQHF. The CDR3 region has the DNA TGTGCCAGTGCATTCTTAGCGATTAGCAATCAGCCCCAGCATTTT.

V usage is TRBV11-2 and J usage is TRBJ2-6; D is perhaps TRBD1 (6 bases). CDR1 and CDR2 (germline): SGHAT, FQNNGV. V was clipped by 3 bases and J by 0 bases, with 12 bases between them. This CDR3 region has 17 residues. The CDR3 region is CASSLGHKLSGANVLTF. The CDR3 nucleotides are TGTGCCAGCAGCTTGGGACATAAACTCTCTGGGGCCAACGTCCTGACTTTC.

The V gene is TRBV7-2, the J gene TRBJ2-4; 10 bases agree with TRBD2. Germline trimming cut 3 bases from V and 1 base from J; bases unmatched to any gene: 0. This CDR3 comprises 15 residues. Germline V gene lookup returns CDR1 SGHTA and CDR2 FQGNSA. The CDR3 spells CASSFSGRAKNIQYF. In DNA form, the CDR3 reads TGTGCCAGCAGCTTTAGCGGGAGGGCCAAAAACATTCAGTACTTC.

This chain connects TRBV10-2 to TRBJ2-2, with D possibly matching TRBD2 (5 bases). The germline CDR1 and CDR2 sequences are WSHSY and SAAADI. The CDR3 is 13 amino acids. V lost 6 bases, J lost 2 bases, and 7 bases lay in between. CDR3 region: CASSGENTGELFF. The CDR3 region has the DNA TGCGCCAGCAGCGGGGAAAACACCGGGGAGCTGTTTTTT.

V usage is TRBV7-2 and J usage is TRBJ1-1; 10 bases match TRBD1. The V segment lost 2 bases and the J segment 4 bases; nucleotides outside the gene matches: 4. CDR1 is SGHTA and CDR2 is FQGNSA in the germline V gene. There are 15 residues in the CDR3. Written as DNA, the CDR3 is TGTGCCAGCAGCTTACTGGACAGGGGGATCACTGAAGCTTTCTTT. As protein: CASSLLDRGITEAFF.

This clonotype has a count of ten or more. The J gene is TRBJ2-7, the V gene TRBV6-1; D not resolved. Trimming left V 3 bases short and J 1 base short, with 7 bases between. The germline V gene encodes CDR1 MNHNS and CDR2 SASEGT. The CDR3 runs 13 residues. The CDR3 nucleotides are TGTGCCAGCAGTGAGGTGGGGTCCTACGAGCAGTACTTC. Translating it yields CASSEVGSYEQYF.

There are many counts of this clonotype. J is TRBJ2-3 and V is TRBV2; the D is unclear. The CDR3 is 10 residues long. CDR1 is SNHLY and CDR2 is FYNNEI in the germline V gene. Trimming cost V 5 bases and J 7 bases, with 4 bases left between them. The CDR3 loop reads CASSMNTQYF. The CDR3 DNA reads TGTGCCAGCAGTATGAATACGCAGTATTTT.

This clonotype was seen many times. V and J are TRBV28 and TRBJ1-1, with D hard to call. The CDR3 contains 13 residues. The germline V gene has CDR1 MDHEN and CDR2 SYDVKM. V lost 10 bases and J lost 3, with 15 bases in between. The CDR3 DNA reads TGTGCCACCGCGCGGGGAGGGTACACTGAAGCTTTCTTT. Protein: CATARGGYTEAFF.

The sample holds many counts of this clonotype. CDR3 coding DNA: TGTGCCAGCAGCCGACCGGGCCTGGGGGCTTTCTTT. Amino acid sequence: CASSRPGLGAFF. The J gene is TRBJ1-1, the V gene TRBV7-9; D not resolved. This CDR3 region has 12 residues. Per the germline V gene, CDR1 is SEHNR and CDR2 is FQNEAQ (reference sequence). V lost 5 bases and J 11 bases, leaving 15 bases between the germline ends.

This clonotype was seen ten or more times. J is TRBJ1-1 and V is TRBV2, with 7 bases aligning to TRBD1. Germline lookup yields CDR1 SNHLY and CDR2 FYNNEI. The trim removed 8 bases at V and 2 bases at J, leaving 11 bases unmatched. This CDR3 region has 15 residues. CDR3 coding DNA: TGTGCCAGCGGGCACAGGGGTTTGGTAAACACTGAAGCTTTCTTT. As protein: CASGHRGLVNTEAFF.

This clonotype was detected many times. The genes are TRBV7-9 and TRBJ2-4, with D possibly being TRBD1 (5 bases). In germline, CDR1 is SEHNR, CDR2 FQNEAQ (reference sequence). Trimming pared 1 base from V and 3 bases from J, leaving 13 bases between. This CDR3 is 16 amino acids long. The CDR3 sequence is CASSLEGASGKNIQYF. As DNA, the CDR3 is TGTGCCAGCAGCTTAGAAGGGGCTAGTGGCAAAAACATTCAGTACTTC.

In its sample, this clonotype was seen a few times. The V and J genes are TRBV3-1 and TRBJ2-1; possibly TRBD2 for D (6 bases). The germline gives CDR1 LGHDT, CDR2 YNNKEL (reference sequence). The CDR3 sequence is 17 residues long. V lost 2 bases, J lost 0 bases, and 14 bases lay in between. CDR3 sequence: CASSQFAGPSSYNEQFF. The CDR3 coding sequence is TGTGCCAGCAGCCAATTCGCGGGGCCGAGCTCCTACAATGAGCAGTTCTTC.

This clonotype was seen only a few times. The rearrangement uses TRBV10-3 and TRBJ2-6, with 8 bases aligning to TRBD1. Losses at the gene ends were 3 bases for V and 0 bases for J; bases not matched to a gene: 1. The CDR3 totals 16 residues. The V gene's germline CDR1 is ENHRY and CDR2 SYGVKD. In DNA form, the CDR3 reads TGTGCCATCAGTGACAGGGGGCGCTCTGGGGCCAACGTCCTGACTTTC. Protein sequence: CAISDRGRSGANVLTF.

This clonotype was counted ten times or more. The chain recombines TRBV5-4 with TRBJ2-3; weak D call: TRBD2 (6 bases). Germline CDR1 SGHNT, CDR2 YYREEE (reference sequence). V lost 1 base and J lost 2, with 11 bases in between. The CDR3 contains 15 residues. CDR3 in amino acids: CASSLRRAPTDTQYF. CDR3 sequence (DNA): TGTGCCAGCAGCTTGAGGAGGGCCCCCACAGATACGCAGTATTTT.

The sample holds many counts of this clonotype. This chain connects TRBV15 to TRBJ2-3, with TRBD2 matching over 10 bases. This CDR3 comprises 18 residues. J was trimmed by 2 bases and V by 0 bases; bases with no gene match: 8. Germline CDR1 LNHNV, CDR2 YYDKDF (reference sequence). The CDR3 region has the DNA TGTGCCACCAGCAGAGATTTAACTAGCGGGGATCTCACAGATACGCAGTATTTT. This sequence encodes CATSRDLTSGDLTDTQYF.

This clonotype appeared many times. The V call is TRBV29-1, the J call TRBJ2-5, with D unresolved. CDR3 length equals 11 residues. Germline V CDR1 and CDR2: SQVTM, ANQGSEA. V was shortened by 4 bases and J by 5 bases, with 8 bases between the two germline ends. CDR3 nucleotide sequence: TGCAGCGTTGTGAAGGGCGAGACCCAGTACTTC. Protein sequence: CSVVKGETQYF.

This clonotype was observed at least ten times. J is TRBJ2-7 and V is TRBV14; perhaps TRBD2 as D (6 bases). CDR1 SGHDN and CDR2 FVKESK come from the germline V gene. Trimming removed 1 base from V and 6 bases from J, with 16 bases in between. This CDR3 has 15 residues. Here the CDR3 reads CASSQVGRPGGEQYF. The CDR3 DNA reads TGTGCCAGCAGCCAAGTCGGGCGGCCCGGGGGCGAGCAGTACTTC. Looking up the rest from reference TRBV14 and TRBJ2-7 gives the full variable domain: EAGVTQFPSHSVIEKGQTVTLRCDPISGHDNLYWYRRVMGKEIKFLLHFVKESKQDESGMPNNRFLAERTGGTYSTLKVQPAELEDSGVYFCASSQVGRPGGEQYFGPGTRLTVT.

This rearrangement joins TRBV4-2 to TRBJ2-6; possibly TRBD1 for D (5 bases). CDR1 is LGHNA, CDR2 YNFKEQ, per germline. The CDR3 is made up of 17 amino acids. Trimming pared 4 bases from V and 0 bases from J, leaving 13 bases between. Here the CDR3 DNA reads TGTGCCAGCAGCCTTGAATACCAGGGCTCTGGGGCCAACGTCCTGACTTTC. Amino acid sequence: CASSLEYQGSGANVLTF.

This clonotype occurred a few times. CDR3 DNA: TGCAGTGCTCGGCAGAATGAGCAGTTCTTC. Translation: CSARQNEQFF. The V gene is TRBV20-1, the J gene TRBJ2-1; D is uncertain. Germline assignment: CDR1 DFQATT and CDR2 SNEGSKA (reference sequence). The CDR3 contains 10 residues. Trimming stripped 5 bases from V and 7 bases from J, with 6 bases between.

This clonotype was seen many times. The chain links TRBV12-3 or TRBV12-4 to TRBJ2-1, with TRBD2 matching over 11 bases. This CDR3 contains 17 residues. V dropped 0 bases and J dropped 6; count of bases not matched to a gene: 7. CDR3: CASSLARTSGGVNEQFF. In nucleotides, the CDR3 is TGTGCCAGCAGTTTAGCGCGAACTAGCGGGGGAGTCAATGAGCAGTTCTTC.

This clonotype was found a few times. The genes are TRBV12-3 or TRBV12-4 and TRBJ2-7, with TRBD2 matching 8 bases. Trimming at V came to 7 bases and at J to 0 bases, leaving 8 bases not matched to a gene. The CDR3 is made up of 15 amino acids. The CDR3 DNA follows: TGTGCCAGCACCCGATCGGGGGGGGTCTCCTACGAGCAGTACTTC. Protein sequence: CASTRSGGVSYEQYF.